The 12 T cell receptor beta chains given below trace back to one sample, sequenced in a study of shared clonotypes between healthy human individuals. Libraries were prepared by immunoSEQ multiplex PCR; TCRdb keeps only in-frame clonotypes and omits some of them. Of around 530,000 clones listed, roughly four fifths are singletons. Input material: PBMCs. These receptors came from a woman in her forties in good health. Some clones in this sample may be carry-over from other donors' samples.

The chain has TRBV6-1 and TRBJ2-3; 7 bases are shared with TRBD2. The germline CDR1 and CDR2 sequences are MNHNS and SASEGT. J gave up 7 bases and V 0 bases, and 4 bases lay outside the gene matches. The CDR3 totals 14 residues. The CDR3 bases are TGTGCCAGCAGTGAAGCGGGGGGGGTGAATACGCAGTATTTT. Its protein is CASSEAGGVNTQYF.

A remark on this clone: Other DNA variants within this sample encode the same CDR3. V is TRBV5-1 and J is TRBJ2-7, with D possibly matching TRBD2 (5 bases). Germline V gives CDR1 SGHRS, CDR2 YFSETQ. With 0 bases removed from V and 2 bases from J, the gap between germline ends came to 12 bases. The CDR3 extends over 15 amino acids. Here the CDR3 reads CASSLGGPGTYEQYF. The CDR3 coding sequence is TGCGCCAGCAGCTTGGGTGGGCCGGGGACCTACGAGCAGTACTTC.

J is TRBJ1-2 and V is TRBV18, with D perhaps TRBD1 (5 bases). The CDR3 has 15 amino acids. The V end was cut by 3 bases, the J end by 5 bases, with 16 bases between. Per germline, CDR1 KGHSH and CDR2 LQKENI. CDR3 residues: CASSPGTGQPYGYTF. The DNA for the CDR3 is TGTGCCAGCTCACCGGGGACTGGACAACCTTATGGCTACACCTTC.

The genes are TRBV2 and TRBJ2-7; D may be TRBD2 (6 bases). Germline CDR1 SNHLY, CDR2 FYNNEI. The CDR3 loop spans 13 amino acids. Trimming removed 7 bases from V and 0 bases from J, with 10 bases in between. As DNA, the CDR3 is TGTGCCAGCAAGGCCGGGAGCTCCTACGAGCAGTACTTC. It codes for CASKAGSSYEQYF.

This chain uses TRBV4-1 with TRBJ2-7, with 10 bases fitting TRBD1. CDR1 and CDR2 from the germline V gene are MGHRA and YSYEKL. V lost 4 bases to trimming and J lost 3 bases; unmatched junction nucleotides: 6. This CDR3 comprises 15 residues. The CDR3 sequence: CASSLSRDRGYEQYF. The CDR3 nucleotides are TGCGCCAGCAGCCTTAGCCGGGACAGGGGCTACGAGCAGTACTTC.

A word on this clone: Within the sample, other DNA sequences also encode this same CDR3. J is TRBJ2-7 and V is TRBV30, with a weak D call TRBD1 (6 bases). Per the germline V gene, CDR1 is GTSNPN and CDR2 is SVGIG (reference sequence). Trimming took 4 bases from V and 1 from J, leaving 11 bases between them. This CDR3 contains 13 residues. The CDR3 loop is CAWTRTDSYEQYF. The CDR3 DNA follows: TGTGCCTGGACTCGGACAGATTCCTACGAGCAGTACTTC.

The chain combines TRBV29-1 with TRBJ2-5; D gene uncertain. Trimming shortened V by 3 bases and J by 5 bases, and 16 bases separated the two germline ends. Germline CDR1 is SQVTM and CDR2 is ANQGSEA. CDR3 length: 14 residues. The CDR3 DNA sequence: TGCAGCGTTGAGCTAACCGAGGCTAGGGAGACCCAGTACTTC. Translation: CSVELTEARETQYF.

The genes are TRBV10-1 and TRBJ2-2, with 12 bases aligning to TRBD2. This CDR3 has 15 amino acids. V shed 6 bases, J shed 5 bases, and the junction held 4 bases outside the gene matches. Germline V gives CDR1 WNHNN, CDR2 SYGVQD (reference sequence). CDR3 sequence reads: CASSRTSGRTGELFF. As DNA, the CDR3 is TGCGCCAGCAGCCGAACTAGCGGGAGGACCGGGGAGCTGTTTTTT.

CDR3 in amino acids: CAISLDRDGTGELFF. The CDR3 DNA is TGTGCCATCAGCCTAGACAGGGACGGCACCGGGGAGCTGTTTTTT. This chain connects TRBV10-3 to TRBJ2-2; 7 nucleotides align to TRBD1. CDR3 length: 15 amino acids. The V and J ends lost 6 bases and 4 bases, in that order; junction bases with no gene match: 8. CDR1 and CDR2 (germline): ENHRY, SYGVKD.

Written as DNA, the CDR3 is TGTGCCAGCAGCCTCGACAGGGGGCACACCATATATTTT. Translating gives CASSLDRGHTIYF. The rearrangement links TRBV7-6 to TRBJ1-3, with 10 nucleotides matching TRBD1. V shed 5 bases and J 8 bases; nucleotides not matched to a gene: 3. The germline V gene has CDR1 SGHVS and CDR2 FNYEAQ. The CDR3 totals 13 residues.

This clone was counted a single time. This sequence may be a read error, since a much larger clone differs from it by one base. Other DNA sequences in this specimen translate into the identical CDR3. The J gene is TRBJ2-5, the V gene TRBV19, with TRBD2 identical over 10 bases. The DNA end lines up better with TRBJ2-7; the J call may be wrong. The CDR3 sequence is 14 residues long. Germline-derived CDR1 and CDR2 are LNHDA and SQIVND (reference sequence). The CDR3 DNA reads as TGTGCCAGTAGTACCCCGGGACTAGCGTACGAGCAGTACTTC. Protein sequence: CASSTPGLAYEQYF.

The chain links TRBV5-4 to TRBJ2-2, with D perhaps TRBD1 or TRBD2 (5 bases each). V lost 4 bases and J lost 0, with 10 bases in between. There are 15 residues in the CDR3. CDR1 SGHNT and CDR2 YYREEE come from the germline V gene (reference sequence). The CDR3 is CASSGGTANTGELFF. The DNA for the CDR3 is TGTGCCAGCAGCGGGGGAACAGCGAACACCGGGGAGCTGTTTTTT.